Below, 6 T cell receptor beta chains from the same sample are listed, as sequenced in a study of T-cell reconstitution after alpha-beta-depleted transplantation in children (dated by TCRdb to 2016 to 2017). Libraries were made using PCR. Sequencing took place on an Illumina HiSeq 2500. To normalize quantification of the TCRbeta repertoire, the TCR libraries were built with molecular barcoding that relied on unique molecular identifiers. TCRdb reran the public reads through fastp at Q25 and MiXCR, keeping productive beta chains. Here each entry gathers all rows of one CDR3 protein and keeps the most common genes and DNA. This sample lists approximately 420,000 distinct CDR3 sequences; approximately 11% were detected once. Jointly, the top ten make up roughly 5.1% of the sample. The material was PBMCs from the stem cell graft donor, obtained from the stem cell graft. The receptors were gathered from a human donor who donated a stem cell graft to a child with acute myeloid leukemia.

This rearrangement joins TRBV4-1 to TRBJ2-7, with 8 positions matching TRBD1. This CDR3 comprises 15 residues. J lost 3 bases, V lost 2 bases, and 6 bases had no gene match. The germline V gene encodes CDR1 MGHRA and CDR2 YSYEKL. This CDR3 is CASSQRLGQGYEQYV. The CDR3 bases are TGCGCCAGCAGCCAAAGACTAGGACAGGGCTACGAGCAGTACGTC.

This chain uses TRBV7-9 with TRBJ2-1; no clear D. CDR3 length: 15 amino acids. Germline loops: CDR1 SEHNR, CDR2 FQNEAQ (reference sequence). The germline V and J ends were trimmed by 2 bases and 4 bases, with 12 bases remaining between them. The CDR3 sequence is CASSLRRAVYNEQFF. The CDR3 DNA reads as TGTGCCAGCAGCTTACGCCGGGCTGTATACAATGAGCAGTTCTTC.

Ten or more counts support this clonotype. The CDR3 DNA is TGCGCCAGCAGCCATAGTCGGAACACAGATACGCAGTATTTT. Translating gives CASSHSRNTDTQYF. V gene TRBV4-3 combines with J gene TRBJ2-3; D remains ambiguous. CDR3 length: 14 amino acids. The germline V gene encodes CDR1 LGHNA and CDR2 YSLEER. The germline V and J ends were trimmed by 3 bases and 2 bases, with 9 bases remaining between them.

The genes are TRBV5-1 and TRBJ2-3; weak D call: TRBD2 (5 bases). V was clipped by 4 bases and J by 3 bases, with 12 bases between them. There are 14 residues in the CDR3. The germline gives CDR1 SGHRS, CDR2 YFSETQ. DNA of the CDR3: TGCGCCAGCAGCAACAGCCAGCGGACAGATACGCAGTATTTT. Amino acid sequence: CASSNSQRTDTQYF.

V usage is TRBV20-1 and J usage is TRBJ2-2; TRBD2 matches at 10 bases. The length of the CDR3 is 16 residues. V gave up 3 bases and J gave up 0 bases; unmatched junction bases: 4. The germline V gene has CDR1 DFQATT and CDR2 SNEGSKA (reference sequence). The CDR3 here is CSARDTSGTNTGELFF. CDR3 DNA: TGCAGTGCTAGGGATACTAGCGGGACGAACACCGGGGAGCTGTTTTTT.

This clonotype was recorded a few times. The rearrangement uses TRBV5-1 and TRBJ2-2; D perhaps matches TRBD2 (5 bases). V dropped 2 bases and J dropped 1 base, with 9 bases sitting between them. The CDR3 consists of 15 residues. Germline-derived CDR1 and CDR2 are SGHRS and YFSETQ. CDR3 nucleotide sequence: TGCGCCAGCAGCTTATTCAGCGGGAACACCGGGGAGCTGTTTTTT. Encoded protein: CASSLFSGNTGELFF.